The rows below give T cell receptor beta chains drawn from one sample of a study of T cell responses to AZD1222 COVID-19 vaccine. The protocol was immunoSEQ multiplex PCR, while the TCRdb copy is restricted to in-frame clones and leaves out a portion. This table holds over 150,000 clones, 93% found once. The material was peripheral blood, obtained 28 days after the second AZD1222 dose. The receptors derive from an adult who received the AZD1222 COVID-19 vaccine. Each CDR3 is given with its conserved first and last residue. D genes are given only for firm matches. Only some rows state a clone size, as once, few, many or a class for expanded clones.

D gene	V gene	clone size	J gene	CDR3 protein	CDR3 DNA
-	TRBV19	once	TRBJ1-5	CASSIPLGRYSNQPQHF	TGTGCCAGTAGTATCCCTCTGGGGAGATATAGCAATCAGCCCCAGCATTTT
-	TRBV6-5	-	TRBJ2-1	CALQGQSSYNEQFF	TGTGCACTCCAGGGTCAGAGCTCCTACAATGAGCAGTTCTTC
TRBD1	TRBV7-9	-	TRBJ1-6	CASSSDRGTGDSPLHF	TGTGCCAGCAGCTCCGACCGGGGGACAGGGGATTCACCCCTCCACTTT
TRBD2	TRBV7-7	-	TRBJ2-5	CASSASGLAGGTQYF	TGTGCCAGCAGCGCCTCGGGACTAGCGGGGGGGACCCAGTACTTC
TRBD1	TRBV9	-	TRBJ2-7	CASSAGQGRFLSYEQYF	TGTGCCAGCAGCGCTGGACAGGGTAGATTCCTCTCCTACGAGCAGTACTTC
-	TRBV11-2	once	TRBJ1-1	CASSPYKNTEAFF	TGTGCCAGCAGCCCGTACAAGAACACTGAAGCTTTCTTT
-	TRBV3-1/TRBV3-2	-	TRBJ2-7	CASSQGSTGEQYF	TGTGCCAGCAGCCAGGGGAGCACGGGGGAGCAGTACTTC
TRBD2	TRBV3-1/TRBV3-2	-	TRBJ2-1	CASSQEKRGKKYNEQFF	TGTGCCAGCAGCCAAGAAAAGCGGGGGAAAAAATACAATGAGCAGTTCTTC
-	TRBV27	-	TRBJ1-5	CASSFQGSNQPQHF	TGTGCCAGCAGTTTTCAGGGGAGCAATCAGCCCCAGCATTTT
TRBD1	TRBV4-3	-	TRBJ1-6	CASSQERGHSYNSPLHF	TGCGCCAGCAGCCAAGAAAGGGGGCACTCCTATAATTCACCCCTCCACTTT
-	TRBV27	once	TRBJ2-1	CASIQGWHEQFF	TGTGCCAGCATTCAGGGGTGGCATGAGCAGTTCTTC
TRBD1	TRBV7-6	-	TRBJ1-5	CASSLGTGGSVQPQHF	TGTGCCAGCAGCTTGGGGACAGGGGGAAGTGTTCAGCCCCAGCATTTT
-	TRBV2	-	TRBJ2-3	CASSGPGRGTDTQYF	TGTGCCAGCAGTGGTCCGGGGAGAGGCACAGATACGCAGTATTTT
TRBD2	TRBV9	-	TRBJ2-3	CASSSSGGASDTQYF	TGTGCCAGCAGCAGCAGCGGGGGGGCCTCAGATACGCAGTATTTT
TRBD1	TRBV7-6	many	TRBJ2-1	CASSGRQGTTYNEQFF	TGTGCCAGCAGCGGAAGACAGGGAACCACCTACAATGAGCAGTTCTTC
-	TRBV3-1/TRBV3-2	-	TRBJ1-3	CASSLTGPPGNTIYF	TGTGCCAGCAGCCTGACAGGCCCTCCTGGAAACACCATATATTTT
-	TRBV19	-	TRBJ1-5	CASSKYRANNQPQHF	TGTGCCAGTAGTAAATACAGGGCGAACAATCAGCCCCAGCATTTT
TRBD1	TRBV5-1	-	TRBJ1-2	CASSSDTGVGYTF	TGCGCCAGCAGCTCTGATACAGGGGTTGGCTACACCTTC
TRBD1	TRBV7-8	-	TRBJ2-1	CASSLWRQGQIGNEQFF	TGTGCCAGCAGCTTATGGCGACAGGGTCAGATAGGTAATGAGCAGTTCTTC
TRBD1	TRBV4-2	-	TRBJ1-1	CASSPLGQGGYTAEAFF	TGTGCCAGCAGCCCCCTAGGACAGGGAGGATATACCGCTGAAGCTTTCTTT
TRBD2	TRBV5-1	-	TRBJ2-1	CASSPGTSAYNEQFF	TGCGCCAGCAGCCCCGGGACTAGCGCCTACAATGAGCAGTTCTTC
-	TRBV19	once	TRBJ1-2	CASSPAMGYGYTF	TGTGCCAGTAGTCCGGCGATGGGGTATGGCTACACCTTC
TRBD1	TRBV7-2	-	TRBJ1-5	CASSPGTGSNQPQHF	TGTGCCAGCAGCCCAGGGACAGGGAGCAATCAGCCCCAGCATTTT
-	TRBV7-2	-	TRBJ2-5	CASSPYLEETQYF	TGTGCCAGCAGCCCTTACTTGGAGGAGACCCAGTACTTC
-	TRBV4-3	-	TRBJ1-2	CASSQILTQGGSGYTF	TGCGCCAGCAGCCAAATACTCACACAGGGAGGCTCTGGCTACACCTTC
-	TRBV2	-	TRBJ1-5	CASSDRTHNQPQHF	TGTGCCAGCAGTGACAGGACGCACAATCAGCCCCAGCATTTT
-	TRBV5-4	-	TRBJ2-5	CASSASWETQYF	TGTGCCAGCAGCGCTTCGTGGGAGACCCAGTACTTC
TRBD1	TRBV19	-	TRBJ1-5	CASSPGQGGQPQHF	TGTGCCAGTAGTCCCGGACAGGGAGGGCAGCCCCAGCATTTT
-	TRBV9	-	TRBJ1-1	CASSAVQAGDTEAFF	TGTGCCAGCAGCGCAGTGCAGGCCGGTGACACTGAAGCTTTCTTT
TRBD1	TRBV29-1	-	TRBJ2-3	CSVRRQGGSDTQYF	TGCAGCGTTCGGAGACAGGGTGGGTCGGATACGCAGTATTTT
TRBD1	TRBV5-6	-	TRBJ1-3	CASSSRDRGFGNTIYF	TGTGCCAGCAGCTCCCGGGACAGGGGCTTTGGAAACACCATATATTTT
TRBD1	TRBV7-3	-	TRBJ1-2	CASSATTGGDYGYTF	TGTGCCAGCAGCGCTACGACAGGGGGCGACTATGGCTACACCTTC
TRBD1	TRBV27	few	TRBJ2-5	CASSFSGTGRRETQYF	TGTGCCAGCAGTTTTTCCGGGACAGGCAGGCGGGAGACCCAGTACTTC
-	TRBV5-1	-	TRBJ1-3	CASSFTPDMRNTIYF	TGCGCCAGCAGCTTTACTCCCGACATGCGGAACACCATATATTTT
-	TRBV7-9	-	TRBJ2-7	CASRGGTLLYEQYF	TGTGCCAGCAGGGGTGGGACTCTACTCTACGAGCAGTACTTC
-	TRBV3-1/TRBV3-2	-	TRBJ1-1	CASSQATVTEAFF	TGTGCCAGCAGCCAAGCGACCGTCACTGAAGCTTTCTTT
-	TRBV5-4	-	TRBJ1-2	CASSIGTLYGYTF	TGTGCCAGCAGCATCGGGACTCTCTATGGCTACACCTTC
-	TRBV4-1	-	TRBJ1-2	CASSQDVGDGRGYTF	TGCGCCAGCAGCCAAGATGTCGGGGATGGTCGTGGCTACACCTTC
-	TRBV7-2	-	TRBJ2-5	CASSLGGSQETQYF	TGTGCCAGCAGCTTAGGGGGCAGTCAAGAGACCCAGTACTTC
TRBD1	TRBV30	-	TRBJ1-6	CAWSVPSTGTSPLHF	TGTGCCTGGAGTGTCCCTTCGACAGGGACTTCACCCCTCCACTTT
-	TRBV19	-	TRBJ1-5	CASSIGASNQPQHF	TGTGCCAGTAGTATTGGGGCGAGCAATCAGCCCCAGCATTTT
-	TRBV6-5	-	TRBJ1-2	CASKSGHYGYTF	TGTGCCAGCAAATCGGGGCACTATGGCTACACCTTC
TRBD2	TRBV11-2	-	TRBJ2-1	CASRPSGGVDNEQFF	TGTGCCAGCAGGCCTAGCGGGGGGGTGGACAATGAGCAGTTCTTC
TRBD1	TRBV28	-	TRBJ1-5	CASSKGQEGQPQHF	TGTGCCAGCAGCAAAGGACAGGAGGGTCAGCCCCAGCATTTT
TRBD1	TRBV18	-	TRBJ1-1	CASSPQGALNTEAFF	TGTGCCAGCTCACCACAGGGGGCCTTGAACACTGAAGCTTTCTTT
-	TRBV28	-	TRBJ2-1	CASRTGTPFGNEQFF	TGTGCCAGCAGGACCGGGACACCCTTCGGCAATGAGCAGTTCTTC
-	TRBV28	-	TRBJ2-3	CASSFGRSTDTQYF	TGTGCCAGCAGTTTTGGGCGTAGCACAGATACGCAGTATTTT
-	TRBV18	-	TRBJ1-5	CASSEGTLQPQHF	TGTGCCAGCTCAGAAGGGACGTTACAGCCCCAGCATTTT